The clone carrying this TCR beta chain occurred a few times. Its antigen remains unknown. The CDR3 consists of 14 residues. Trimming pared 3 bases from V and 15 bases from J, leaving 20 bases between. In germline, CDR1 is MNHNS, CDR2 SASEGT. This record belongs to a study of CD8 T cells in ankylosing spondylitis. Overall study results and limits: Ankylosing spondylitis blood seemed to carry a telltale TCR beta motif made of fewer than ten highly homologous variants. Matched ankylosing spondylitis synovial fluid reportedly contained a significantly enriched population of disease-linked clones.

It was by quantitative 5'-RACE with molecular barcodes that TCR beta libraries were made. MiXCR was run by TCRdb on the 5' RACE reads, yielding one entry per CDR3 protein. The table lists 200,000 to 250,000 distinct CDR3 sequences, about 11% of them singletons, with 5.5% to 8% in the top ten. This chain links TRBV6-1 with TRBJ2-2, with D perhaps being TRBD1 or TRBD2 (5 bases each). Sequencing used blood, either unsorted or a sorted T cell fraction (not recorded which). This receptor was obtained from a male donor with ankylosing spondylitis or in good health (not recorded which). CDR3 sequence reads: CASSEGPQGGRMFF. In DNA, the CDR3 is TGTGCCAGCAGTGAGGGACCCCAGGGCGGTAGGATGTTTTTT.